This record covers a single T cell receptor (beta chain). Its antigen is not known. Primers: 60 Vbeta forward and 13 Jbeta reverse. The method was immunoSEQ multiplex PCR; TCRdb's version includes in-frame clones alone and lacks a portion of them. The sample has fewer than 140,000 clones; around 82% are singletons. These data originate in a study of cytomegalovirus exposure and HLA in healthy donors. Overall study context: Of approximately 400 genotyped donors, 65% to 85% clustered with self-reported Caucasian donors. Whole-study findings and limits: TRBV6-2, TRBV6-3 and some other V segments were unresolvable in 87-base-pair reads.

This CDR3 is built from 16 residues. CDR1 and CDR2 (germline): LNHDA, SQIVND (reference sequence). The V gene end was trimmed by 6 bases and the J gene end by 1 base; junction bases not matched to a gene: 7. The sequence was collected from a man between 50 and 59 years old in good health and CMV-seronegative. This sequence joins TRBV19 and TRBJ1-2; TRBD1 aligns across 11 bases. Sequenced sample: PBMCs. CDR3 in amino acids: CASRARDRGFNYGYTF. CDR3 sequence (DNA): TGTGCCAGTAGGGCCAGGGACAGGGGGTTTAACTATGGCTACACCTTC.